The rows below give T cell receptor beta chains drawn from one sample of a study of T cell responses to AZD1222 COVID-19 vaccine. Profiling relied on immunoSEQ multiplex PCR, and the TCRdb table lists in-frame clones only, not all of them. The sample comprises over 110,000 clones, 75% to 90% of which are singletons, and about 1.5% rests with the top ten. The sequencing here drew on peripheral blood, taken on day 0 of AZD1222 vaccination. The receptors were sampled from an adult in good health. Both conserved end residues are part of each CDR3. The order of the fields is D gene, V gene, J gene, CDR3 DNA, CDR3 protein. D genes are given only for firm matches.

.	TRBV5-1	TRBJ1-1	TGCGCCAGCAGCTTGGTGGTTGGCACTGAAGCTTTCTTT	CASSLVVGTEAFF
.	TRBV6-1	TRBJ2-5	TGTGCCAGCAACCAGAGGAGGGGCCAAGAGACCCAGTACTTC	CASNQRRGQETQYF
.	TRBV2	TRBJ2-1	TGTGCCATACTAGCTACCTACAATGAGCAGTTCTTC	CAILATYNEQFF
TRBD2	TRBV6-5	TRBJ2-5	TGTGCCAGCCTAGCGGGAGGCCGGGGAGAGACCCAGTACTTC	CASLAGGRGETQYF
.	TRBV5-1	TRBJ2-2	TGCGCCCCAACCCACGGACAGACGAACACCGGGGAGCTGTTTTTT	CAPTHGQTNTGELFF
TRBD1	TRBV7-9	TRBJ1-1	TGTGCCAGCAGCGGAGGAAGGACAGGGGACACTGAAGCTTTCTTT	CASSGGRTGDTEAFF
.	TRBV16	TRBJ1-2	TGTGCCAGCAGCCAAGCTGGGCAAAACGTGAGGGGCTACACCTTC	CASSQAGQNVRGYTF
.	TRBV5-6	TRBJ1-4	TGTGCCAGCAGCTGGGCGGGAACTAATGAAAAACTGTTTTTT	CASSWAGTNEKLFF
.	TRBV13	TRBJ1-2	TGTGCCAGCAGCTCCGGTCCCGGTTGGGCGGGTGGCTACACCTTC	CASSSGPGWAGGYTF
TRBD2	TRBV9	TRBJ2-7	TGTGCCAGCAGCGGGACTAGCGGGAGCTACGAGCAGTACTTC	CASSGTSGSYEQYF
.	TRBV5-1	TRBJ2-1	TGCGCCAGCAGCTTGTTAGGGGGATCCTACAATGAGCAGTTCTTC	CASSLLGGSYNEQFF
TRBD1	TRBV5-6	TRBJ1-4	TGTGCCAGCAGCCTGGACAGGGGTAATGAAAAACTGTTTTTT	CASSLDRGNEKLFF
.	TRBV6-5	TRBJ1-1	TGTGCCAGCAAAACCAGACAGACTGAAGCTTTCTTT	CASKTRQTEAFF